One sample yielded the 14 T cell receptor beta chains listed below, sequenced in a study of vaccination and CD4 T cells after COVID-19. TCRdb reprocessed the PCR reads with MiXCR, giving one entry per CDR3 protein. This sample yields around 37,000 distinct CDR3 sequences, of which about 35% are seen a single time; about 5.3% belongs to the top ten. The time point was: late sampling 161 to 241 days after vaccination in a few convalescent patients. The starting material was CD4+ T cells from blood, obtained about 7 months after SARS-CoV-2 vaccination. These receptors were collected from a human donor who had recovered from COVID-19.

V usage is TRBV7-9 and J usage is TRBJ2-7; 9 positions agree with TRBD1. This CDR3 comprises 14 residues. Germline V gives CDR1 SEHNR, CDR2 FQNEAQ (reference sequence). The J segment lost 5 bases and the V segment lost 1 base, leaving 3 bases of the junction unmatched. CDR3 coding DNA: TGTGCCAGCAGCTTAGTGGGACAGGGCCACGAGCAGTACTTC. Translation gives CASSLVGQGHEQYF.

This clonotype is judged medium-sized (0.01 to 0.1%). J is TRBJ1-2 and V is TRBV15, with D possibly matching TRBD1 (5 bases). Germline V gene data show CDR1 as LNHNV and CDR2 as YYDKDF (reference sequence). The ends were cut back, 0 bases at V and 6 bases at J, with 11 bases in the middle. The CDR3 runs 14 residues. CDR3 bases: TGTGCCACCAGCAGAGATTTAGGAGGGGATGGCTACACCTTC. It translates to CATSRDLGGDGYTF.

V is TRBV6-1 and J is TRBJ2-1; 13 bases fit TRBD2. Trimming at V came to 4 bases and at J to 6 bases, leaving 3 bases not matched to a gene. This CDR3 contains 15 residues. Per the germline V gene, CDR1 is MNHNS and CDR2 is SASEGT. The CDR3 loop is CASSAGLAGANEQFF. The CDR3, as DNA: TGTGCCAGCAGTGCAGGACTAGCGGGAGCCAATGAGCAGTTCTTC.

This chain joins TRBV4-1 and TRBJ2-7; 12 nucleotides match TRBD1. Looked up from germline, CDR1 is MGHRA and CDR2 is YSYEKL. The length of the CDR3 is 14 residues. J gave up 7 bases and V 4 bases, and 5 bases lay outside the gene matches. The CDR3, as DNA: TGCGCCAGCAGCCCCGGGACAGGGGGCCGGGAGCAGTACTTC. This encodes CASSPGTGGREQYF.

The chain joins TRBV29-1 to TRBJ2-4; unclear D gene. The ends were cut back, 4 bases at V and 6 bases at J, with 10 bases in the middle. Germline-derived CDR1 and CDR2 are SQVTM and ANQGSEA. The length of the CDR3 is 12 residues. CDR3 DNA: TGCAGCGTTGTTGCTTCGGGAAACATTCAGTACTTC. Translating it yields CSVVASGNIQYF.

The gene calls are TRBV20-1 and TRBJ2-1; 15 bases agree with TRBD2. Germline V gene lookup returns CDR1 DFQATT and CDR2 SNEGSKA (reference sequence). V lost 4 bases to trimming and J lost 0 bases; unmatched junction nucleotides: 10. The CDR3 is made up of 19 amino acids. The CDR3, as DNA: TGCAGTGCTATACCGGGACTAGCGGGAGGTCCGAGCTCCTACAATGAGCAGTTCTTC. Its protein product is CSAIPGLAGGPSSYNEQFF.

This chain uses TRBV6-4 with TRBJ2-3; 9 bases align to TRBD2. This CDR3 spans 15 amino acids. With 2 bases clipped from V and 1 base from J, the junction kept 1 base outside the gene matches. Per the germline V gene, CDR1 is MRHNA and CDR2 is SNTAGT. The CDR3 sequence is CASSDVAGGTDTQYF. CDR3 sequence (DNA): TGTGCCAGCAGTGACGTAGCGGGAGGCACAGATACGCAGTATTTT.

This clonotype has just a few counts. The chain has TRBV7-6 and TRBJ2-7; 11 bases line up with TRBD2. The CDR3 is 15 residues long. Trimming removed 4 bases from V and 4 bases from J; junction bases left unmatched: 6. The germline V gene has CDR1 SGHVS and CDR2 FNYEAQ. CDR3 nucleotide sequence: TGTGCCAGCAGCTCGACGACTAGCGGGAATTACGAGCAGTACTTC. Translation: CASSSTTSGNYEQYF.

In this sample, this clonotype turned up once. In nucleotides, the CDR3 is TGCGCCAGCAGCCGACTAGCGGACAAGGGGTCAGAGACCCAGTACTTC. Translating it yields CASSRLADKGSETQYF. V gene TRBV4-1 combines with J gene TRBJ2-5; 9 bases agree with TRBD2. The CDR3 runs 16 residues. CDR1 is MGHRA and CDR2 is YSYEKL in the germline V gene. J lost 4 bases, V lost 4 bases, and 10 bases had no gene match.

The gene calls are TRBV7-6 and TRBJ2-1; D gene uncertain. The germline CDR1 and CDR2 sequences are SGHVS and FNYEAQ. V lost 6 bases and J 6 bases, leaving 21 bases between the germline ends. This CDR3 contains 16 residues. Here the CDR3 reads CASRARAGDELNEQFF. In nucleotides, the CDR3 is TGTGCCAGCAGGGCCCGAGCTGGAGACGAGCTCAATGAGCAGTTCTTC.

The chain is built from TRBV18 and TRBJ2-7, with D unresolved. There are 13 residues in the CDR3. CDR1 KGHSH and CDR2 LQKENI come from the germline V gene. The ends were cut back, 6 bases at V and 2 bases at J, with 11 bases in the middle. CDR3 in amino acids: CASSATQTYEQYF. The CDR3 bases are TGTGCCAGCTCCGCTACTCAAACCTACGAGCAGTACTTC.

The genes are TRBV6-1 and TRBJ2-1; TRBD2 aligns across 14 bases. The V gene's germline CDR1 is MNHNS and CDR2 SASEGT. The J segment lost 4 bases and the V segment lost 6 bases, leaving 2 bases of the junction unmatched. The CDR3 has 15 residues. In nucleotides, the CDR3 is TGTGCCAGCAGCAGACTAGCGGGAGGGTACAATGAGCAGTTCTTC. Its protein product is CASSRLAGGYNEQFF.

This clonotype was seen a handful of times. The chain recombines TRBV20-1 with TRBJ1-1, with a weak D call TRBD1 (5 bases). V was trimmed by 3 bases and J by 5 bases, leaving 19 bases between them. The CDR3 has 15 residues. Germline loops: CDR1 DFQATT, CDR2 SNEGSKA (reference sequence). CDR3 nucleotide sequence: TGCAGTGCTAGGATAACAGGTTTTCGGGGAACTGAAGCTTTCTTT. The encoded protein is CSARITGFRGTEAFF.

This clonotype was seen a handful of times. V gene TRBV6-5 combines with J gene TRBJ2-1, with 12 bases fitting TRBD1. The CDR3 contains 15 residues. V lost 4 bases to trimming and J lost 7 bases; unmatched junction nucleotides: 5. The germline CDR1 and CDR2 sequences are MNHEY and SVGAGI. CDR3 bases: TGTGCCAGCAGTTCGGGACAGGGGGCGCGAAATGAGCAGTTCTTC. Translating it yields CASSSGQGARNEQFF.